This is a list of T cell receptor beta chains from one sample in a study of T cells after yellow fever vaccination. A single record per CDR3 protein comes from TCRdb applying MiXCR to the 5' RACE reads. The sample has about 340,000 distinct CDR3 sequences; around 13% are singletons. Source: CD4+ T cells sorted from PBMCs, taken 15 days after the yellow fever booster vaccination. The receptor source for this set is a man aged 18 to 30 who received the YFV17D yellow fever vaccine. The CDR3 runs from the conserved cysteine through the conserved F or W. D genes are given only for firm matches. Rows may omit the clone size; those that give it use once, few, many or a size class.

D gene: TRBD1; J gene: TRBJ1-1; clone size: -; V gene: TRBV15; CDR3 DNA: TGTGCCACCAGCACTGGGACAGGGGGGGATCGGGACACTGAAGCTTTCTTT; CDR3 protein: CATSTGTGGDRDTEAFF
D gene: -; J gene: TRBJ2-1; clone size: few; V gene: TRBV7-2; CDR3 DNA: TGTGCCAGCAGCTTAGGAAGGGGGGGCGATGAGCAGTTCTTC; CDR3 protein: CASSLGRGGDEQFF
D gene: -; J gene: TRBJ2-1; clone size: -; V gene: TRBV29-1; CDR3 DNA: TGCAGCGTTCTACAGGGTATCAATGAGCAGTTCTTC; CDR3 protein: CSVLQGINEQFF
D gene: -; J gene: TRBJ1-5; clone size: few; V gene: TRBV6-5; CDR3 DNA: TGTGCCAGCAGTTCGCATCGTCAGCCCCAGCATTTT; CDR3 protein: CASSSHRQPQHF
D gene: -; J gene: TRBJ2-2; clone size: few; V gene: TRBV7-7; CDR3 DNA: TGTGCTAGCAGCTTAGTGTCCACCGGGGAGCTGTTTTTT; CDR3 protein: CASSLVSTGELFF
D gene: -; J gene: TRBJ1-1; clone size: -; V gene: TRBV29-1; CDR3 DNA: TGCAGCGTTGTATTAGATTGGAACACTGAAGCTTTCTTT; CDR3 protein: CSVVLDWNTEAFF
D gene: -; J gene: TRBJ1-1; clone size: many; V gene: TRBV3-1; CDR3 DNA: TGTGCCAGCAGCCAAGCCCCAGGGGTCGCTTTCTTT; CDR3 protein: CASSQAPGVAFF
D gene: -; J gene: TRBJ1-2; clone size: many; V gene: TRBV7-2; CDR3 DNA: TGTGCCAGCAGCCCTCCGGACAGCTTAGATGGCTACACCTTC; CDR3 protein: CASSPPDSLDGYTF
D gene: TRBD2; J gene: TRBJ2-5; clone size: -; V gene: TRBV20-1; CDR3 DNA: TGCAGTGCGAGCCGCGGGGGCCAAGAGACCCAGTACTTC; CDR3 protein: CSASRGGQETQYF
D gene: -; J gene: TRBJ1-5; clone size: -; V gene: TRBV6-1; CDR3 DNA: TGTGCCAGCAGTGAGGAGGACGTTAGCAATCAGCCCCAGCATTTT; CDR3 protein: CASSEEDVSNQPQHF
D gene: -; J gene: TRBJ1-2; clone size: -; V gene: TRBV7-9; CDR3 DNA: TGTGCCAGCAGCCATTCTCTTCAGGGGACTTATGGCTACACCTTC; CDR3 protein: CASSHSLQGTYGYTF
D gene: -; J gene: TRBJ2-3; clone size: many; V gene: TRBV7-9; CDR3 DNA: TGTGCCAGCAGGGAGACTAGCACAGATACGCAGTATTTT; CDR3 protein: CASRETSTDTQYF
D gene: TRBD1; J gene: TRBJ1-1; clone size: -; V gene: TRBV10-3; CDR3 DNA: TGTGCCACCAAGGACAGGGAGAGGGCTGAAGCTTTCTTT; CDR3 protein: CATKDRERAEAFF
D gene: TRBD1; J gene: TRBJ2-5; clone size: many; V gene: TRBV29-1; CDR3 DNA: TGCAGCGTTGAAGATCCATGGGGACAGGGGGCCTGGGAGACCCAGTACTTC; CDR3 protein: CSVEDPWGQGAWETQYF
D gene: -; J gene: TRBJ2-7; clone size: few; V gene: TRBV7-2; CDR3 DNA: TGTGCCAGCAGCGCTGCATCCTACGAGCAGTACTTC; CDR3 protein: CASSAASYEQYF
D gene: -; J gene: TRBJ1-6; clone size: few; V gene: TRBV3-1; CDR3 DNA: TGTGCCAGCAGCCAAGATCTCGGGTCACCCCTCCACTTT; CDR3 protein: CASSQDLGSPLHF
D gene: -; J gene: TRBJ2-3; clone size: few; V gene: TRBV5-1; CDR3 DNA: TGCGCCAGCAGCTTGGGGAGCGGGCCTAGCACAGATACGCAGTATTTT; CDR3 protein: CASSLGSGPSTDTQYF
D gene: TRBD1; J gene: TRBJ2-2; clone size: -; V gene: TRBV4-3; CDR3 DNA: TGCGCCAGCAGCCGGACCGGGACAGGGGACACCGGGGAGCTGTTTTTT; CDR3 protein: CASSRTGTGDTGELFF
D gene: TRBD1; J gene: TRBJ2-3; clone size: many; V gene: TRBV6-4; CDR3 DNA: TGTGCCAGCAGTGACGGAGGGACAGGGGCAGATACGCAGTATTTT; CDR3 protein: CASSDGGTGADTQYF
D gene: -; J gene: TRBJ2-5; clone size: -; V gene: TRBV2; CDR3 DNA: TGTGCCAGCGAAGAGCGAGAAGAGACCCAGTACTTC; CDR3 protein: CASEEREETQYF
D gene: -; J gene: TRBJ1-1; clone size: many; V gene: TRBV27; CDR3 DNA: TGTGCCAGCAGGATTCGGGCGCACGGCACTGAAGCTTTCTTT; CDR3 protein: CASRIRAHGTEAFF
D gene: -; J gene: TRBJ1-2; clone size: few; V gene: TRBV6-2/TRBV6-3; CDR3 DNA: TGTGCCAGCAGTTCCGGACAGACCTATGGCTACACCTTC; CDR3 protein: CASSSGQTYGYTF
D gene: TRBD2; J gene: TRBJ2-1; clone size: -; V gene: TRBV6-2/TRBV6-3; CDR3 DNA: TGTGCCAGCAGTTTCGGACTAGCGGGTGTTCGGAGTGAGCAGTTCTTC; CDR3 protein: CASSFGLAGVRSEQFF
D gene: -; J gene: TRBJ2-7; clone size: few; V gene: TRBV4-1; CDR3 DNA: TGCGCCAGCAGCCAAGATCCCCGGGACCGAATCTCCTACGAGCAGTACTTC; CDR3 protein: CASSQDPRDRISYEQYF
D gene: -; J gene: TRBJ2-4; clone size: -; V gene: TRBV5-6; CDR3 DNA: TGTGCCAGCAGCCTCGCGGGCATTCAGTACTTC; CDR3 protein: CASSLAGIQYF
D gene: -; J gene: TRBJ2-3; clone size: -; V gene: TRBV12-3/TRBV12-4; CDR3 DNA: TGTGCCAGCAGTGGGGGGACCGTCGCGTACGATACGCAGTATTTT; CDR3 protein: CASSGGTVAYDTQYF
D gene: -; J gene: TRBJ2-2; clone size: many; V gene: TRBV12-3/TRBV12-4; CDR3 DNA: TGTGCCAGCAGTTTCCGAGTAACCGGGGAGCTGTTTTTT; CDR3 protein: CASSFRVTGELFF
D gene: TRBD1; J gene: TRBJ2-2; clone size: -; V gene: TRBV12-3/TRBV12-4; CDR3 DNA: TGTGCCAGCAGCCTAGGGATCCCGGGACAGGGGAACACCGGGGAGCTGTTTTTT; CDR3 protein: CASSLGIPGQGNTGELFF
D gene: -; J gene: TRBJ2-3; clone size: many; V gene: TRBV24-1; CDR3 DNA: TGTGCCACCGGGGATCCTAGGTCGCAGTATTTT; CDR3 protein: CATGDPRSQYF
D gene: TRBD1; J gene: TRBJ2-1; clone size: -; V gene: TRBV20-1; CDR3 DNA: TGCAGTGCTAGAGACCCCGGACAGGGGGCGGGTGAGCAGTTCTTC; CDR3 protein: CSARDPGQGAGEQFF
D gene: TRBD2; J gene: TRBJ2-1; clone size: few; V gene: TRBV3-1; CDR3 DNA: TGTGCCAGCAGCTCTAGCGTGGTAGCGGGGATTCGGCAGTTCTTC; CDR3 protein: CASSSSVVAGIRQFF
D gene: -; J gene: TRBJ2-3; clone size: -; V gene: TRBV20-1; CDR3 DNA: TGCAGTGCTACGGGGCCGGGAAGGGGGGATACGCAGTATTTT; CDR3 protein: CSATGPGRGDTQYF
D gene: -; J gene: TRBJ2-2; clone size: -; V gene: TRBV29-1; CDR3 DNA: TGCAGCGTTGACAGCCAGAACACCGGGGAGCTGTTTTTT; CDR3 protein: CSVDSQNTGELFF
D gene: -; J gene: TRBJ1-4; clone size: few; V gene: TRBV7-6; CDR3 DNA: TGTGCCAGCAGCTTAGCCCCAGGGTTAGCTAATGAAAAACTGTTTTTT; CDR3 protein: CASSLAPGLANEKLFF
D gene: TRBD2; J gene: TRBJ2-7; clone size: few; V gene: TRBV11-2; CDR3 DNA: TGTGCCAGCAGCTCCGGCGGGGGGTACGAGCAGTACTTC; CDR3 protein: CASSSGGGYEQYF